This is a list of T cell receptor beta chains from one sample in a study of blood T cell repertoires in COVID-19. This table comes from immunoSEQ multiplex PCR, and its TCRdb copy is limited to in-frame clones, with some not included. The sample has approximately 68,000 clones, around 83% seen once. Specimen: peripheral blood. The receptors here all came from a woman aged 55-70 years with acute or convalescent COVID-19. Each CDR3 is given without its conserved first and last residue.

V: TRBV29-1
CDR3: SARRGTGGTEAF

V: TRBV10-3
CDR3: AISLTAQETQY

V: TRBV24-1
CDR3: ATSDHRVMY

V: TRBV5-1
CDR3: ASSPVQGARNTIY

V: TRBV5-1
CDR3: ASSYGTDYGYT

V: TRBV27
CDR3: ASSPGQLGETQY

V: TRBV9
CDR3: ASTAGGSYNSPLH

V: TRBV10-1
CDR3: ASSPGGSTEAF

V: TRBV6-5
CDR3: ASSYTSRAGEAF

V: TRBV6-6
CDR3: ASSRTGMSSGNTIY

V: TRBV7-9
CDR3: ASRPSGGRANTGELF

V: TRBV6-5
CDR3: ASSKDRSNEKLF

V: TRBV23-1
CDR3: ASLNPDSEETQY

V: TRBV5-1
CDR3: ASSLARSVTGELF

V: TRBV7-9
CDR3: ASSLPPNTGELF

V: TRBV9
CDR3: ASSGTGGAETQY

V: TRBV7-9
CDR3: ASSPGTGFTDTQY

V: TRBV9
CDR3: ASSTGQGGTEAF

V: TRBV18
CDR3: ASSPRDTQETQY

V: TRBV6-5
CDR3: ASSPWTGRNEKLF

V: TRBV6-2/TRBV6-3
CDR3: ASSYGVRNEKANNSPLH

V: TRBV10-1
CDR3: ASSEASGHPEGNTIY

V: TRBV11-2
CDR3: ASSLSGRGSTDTQY

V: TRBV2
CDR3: ASSEATGGSGANVLT

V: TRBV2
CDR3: ASSGTFLRGYT

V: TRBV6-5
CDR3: ASSLQGFDQPQH

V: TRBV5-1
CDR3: ASSSTGEYGEKLF

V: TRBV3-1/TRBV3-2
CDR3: ASSQESGGGTDTQY

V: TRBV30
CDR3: AWSATGGHQPQH

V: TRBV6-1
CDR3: ASSEDRQGYYEQY

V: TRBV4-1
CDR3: ASSQEHPKTSARTDTQY

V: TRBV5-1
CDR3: ASSLAGLAGGYNEQF

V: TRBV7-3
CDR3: ASSSGHYNSPLH